This passage covers 23 T cell receptor beta chains from one sample sequenced in a study of beta chain features in type 1 diabetes. Points from the study as a whole: Shorter TCRB CDR3s, moderately but significantly so, marked every one of the four CD4+ subsets in Type 1 diabetes patients.

For these receptors, no antigen is known. The sequenced template was cDNA made from the entire isolated RNA. Sequenced by immunoSEQ multiplex PCR; TCRdb stores in-frame clones only, minus some. The sample has 20,000 to 25,000 clones, around 65% seen once. Sequenced sample: stem cell memory CD4+ T cells from blood. The receptors come from a woman aged 40 to 55 with type 1 diabetes.

The V call is TRBV7-3, the J call TRBJ2-3; 11 positions agree with TRBD2. Germline lookup yields CDR1 SGHTA and CDR2 FQGTGA. CDR3 size: 16 residues. V lost 8 bases to trimming and J lost 0 bases; unmatched junction nucleotides: 7. The CDR3 nucleotides are TGTGCCAGCCGTCGAGGGACTAGCGGCAGCACAGATACGCAGTATTTT. It codes for CASRRGTSGSTDTQYF.

This clone appeared once. This chain joins TRBV5-1 and TRBJ2-1, with 11 bases matching TRBD2. Germline V gives CDR1 SGHRS, CDR2 YFSETQ. The junction had 5 bases not matched to a gene; V was cut back by 3 bases and J by 6 bases. This CDR3 has 15 residues. CDR3 residues: CASSWNSGGVNEQFF. DNA for the CDR3: TGCGCCAGCAGCTGGAATAGCGGGGGGGTCAATGAGCAGTTCTTC.

The chain combines TRBV28 with TRBJ1-2; no firm D call. This CDR3 is 12 amino acids long. V lost 9 bases and J lost 5, with 13 bases in between. From germline, CDR1 is MDHEN and CDR2 SYDVKM. CDR3 region: CASAQRAYGYTF. The CDR3 region has the DNA TGTGCCAGTGCCCAGAGAGCGTATGGCTACACCTTC.

The chain couples TRBV9 to TRBJ2-5, with D tentatively TRBD1 (6 bases). CDR1 is SGDLS, CDR2 YYNGEE, per germline. The V end lost 3 bases, the J end lost 4 bases, and 16 bases lay between the germline ends. This CDR3 is built from 15 residues. DNA for the CDR3: TGTGCCAGCAGCGCGGGGACAACCGCCGGAGAGACCCAGTACTTC. This encodes CASSAGTTAGETQYF.

Only a few counts were recorded for this clone. CDR3 sequence reads: CAIRGGVGDDGYTF. The CDR3 nucleotides are TGTGCCATCAGGGGGGGAGTTGGGGACGATGGCTACACCTTC. The V call is TRBV10-3, the J call TRBJ1-2, with D possibly TRBD1 on 5 matching bases. V lost 6 bases to trimming and J lost 6 bases, with 17 bases between them. Germline CDR1 ENHRY, CDR2 SYGVKD. The CDR3 consists of 14 residues.

This clone has just a few counts. The chain links TRBV5-4 to TRBJ2-5, with 11 bases matching TRBD1. The V gene's germline CDR1 is SGHNT and CDR2 YYREEE (reference sequence). CDR3 length: 17 residues. The J segment lost 5 bases and the V segment lost 4 bases, leaving 13 bases of the junction unmatched. CDR3 sequence reads: CASSEPRPGQGAETQYF. The CDR3 DNA sequence: TGTGCCAGCAGCGAACCGCGTCCCGGACAGGGGGCGGAGACCCAGTACTTC.

In nucleotides, the CDR3 is TGTGCCAGCTCTTCCAGTGGGGGGGTCTCTGCCTACGAGCAGTACTTC. It is translated as CASSSSGGVSAYEQYF. The V and J genes are TRBV18 and TRBJ2-7, with 7 nucleotides matching TRBD2. V lost 6 bases and J lost 2; bases outside the gene matches: 13. CDR3 size: 16 residues. Germline CDR1 KGHSH, CDR2 LQKENI.

This chain links TRBV29-1 with TRBJ2-1; possibly TRBD1 for D (6 bases). Germline V gives CDR1 SQVTM, CDR2 ANQGSEA. CDR3 length: 14 residues. Trimming removed 3 bases at V and 3 bases at J, with 12 bases between. The CDR3 loop reads CSVDTGTHYNEQFF. The CDR3 DNA reads as TGCAGCGTTGACACCGGGACACACTACAATGAGCAGTTCTTC.

The chain has TRBV15 and TRBJ2-2; D is ambiguous. Germline V gene data show CDR1 as LNHNV and CDR2 as YYDKDF (reference sequence). The CDR3 runs to 13 residues. V was cut by 1 base and J by 6 bases, with 6 bases left in between. The CDR3 DNA reads TGTGCCACCAGCAGAGTCCGTGCCGGGGAGCTGTTTTTT. Its translation is CATSRVRAGELFF.

This clone appeared a single time. CDR3 bases: TGTGCCAGCAGCTTGGCAGGGCTAGCGGGAAGACCCTACGAGCAGTACTTC. This sequence encodes CASSLAGLAGRPYEQYF. The rearrangement links TRBV5-6 to TRBJ2-7, with 9 bases that match TRBD2. The germline CDR1 and CDR2 sequences are SGHDT and YYEEEE. The length of the CDR3 is 17 residues. With V trimmed by 0 bases and J by 2 bases, 9 bases remained unmatched.

In this sample, this clone turned up once. This chain uses TRBV28 with TRBJ1-4; 8 nucleotides match TRBD1. Germline CDR1 reads MDHEN; CDR2 reads SYDVKM. After removal of 5 bases from V and 10 bases from J, the junction contained 12 bases not matched to a gene. This CDR3 region has 15 residues. In nucleotides, the CDR3 is TGTGCCAGCAGTCCCCCCGGACAGGGCACCCCAAAACTGTTTTTT. Translation gives CASSPPGQGTPKLFF.

About this clone: Other DNA sequences from this sample encode an identical CDR3 as well. V gene TRBV4-2 combines with J gene TRBJ2-3, with D perhaps matching TRBD2 (6 bases). Trimming left V 5 bases short and J 0 bases short, with 9 bases between. The CDR3 spans 14 residues. Germline CDR1 is LGHNA and CDR2 is YNFKEQ. The CDR3 here is CASSFRGSTDTQYF. CDR3 DNA sequence: TGTGCCAGCAGCTTCCGGGGGAGCACAGATACGCAGTATTTT.

The genes are TRBV7-9 and TRBJ2-1, with a weak D call TRBD1 (5 bases). There are 15 residues in the CDR3. Germline assignment: CDR1 SEHNR and CDR2 FQNEAQ (reference sequence). The V and J ends lost 1 base and 1 base respectively, with 8 bases between them. Here the CDR3 DNA reads TGTGCCAGCAGCTTAGGCCAGGGTTCCTACAATGAGCAGTTCTTC. It is translated as CASSLGQGSYNEQFF.

This rearrangement joins TRBV18 to TRBJ2-4, with 8 bases fitting TRBD2. This CDR3 spans 16 amino acids. Per the germline V gene, CDR1 is KGHSH and CDR2 is LQKENI. With V trimmed by 4 bases and J by 6 bases, 11 bases remained unmatched. In DNA form, the CDR3 reads TGTGCCAGCTCACTGGAGTCTCCCGGGACTAGAAACATTCAGTACTTC. This gives the protein CASSLESPGTRNIQYF. Together with reference TRBV18 and TRBJ2-4, the CDR3 gives the full variable domain: NAGVMQNPRHLVRRRGQEARLRCSPMKGHSHVYWYRQLPEEGLKFMVYLQKENIIDESGMPKERFSAEFPKEGPSILRIQQVVRGDSAAYFCASSLESPGTRNIQYFGAGTRLSVL.

The V and J genes are TRBV6-5 and TRBJ2-3; D may be TRBD1 (6 bases). The germline V gene has CDR1 MNHEY and CDR2 SVGAGI. The CDR3 loop spans 15 amino acids. Trimming removed 0 bases at V and 4 bases at J, with 11 bases between. CDR3 amino acids: CASSYSQGVADTQYF. As DNA, the CDR3 is TGTGCCAGCAGTTACTCACAGGGAGTCGCAGATACGCAGTATTTT.

This chain joins TRBV30 and TRBJ1-1, with D tentatively TRBD1 (5 bases). This CDR3 is built from 15 residues. V was shortened by 4 bases and J by 4 bases, with 19 bases between the two germline ends. From germline, CDR1 is GTSNPN and CDR2 SVGIG (reference sequence). The CDR3 protein is CAWTPRGLGVTEAFF. In DNA form, the CDR3 reads TGTGCCTGGACCCCACGGGGACTTGGGGTCACTGAAGCTTTCTTT.

The chain uses TRBV5-1 and TRBJ2-2; TRBD2 might be the D (6 bases). V was shortened by 4 bases and J by 7 bases, with 17 bases between the two germline ends. The CDR3 loop spans 15 amino acids. CDR1 SGHRS and CDR2 YFSETQ come from the germline V gene. CDR3 DNA sequence: TGCGCCAGCAGCCCGGGCCGAGGAGGGAGCGGGGAGCTGTTTTTT. Its translation is CASSPGRGGSGELFF.

There are a few counts of this clone. The chain carries TRBV18 and TRBJ1-1; 9 nucleotides agree with TRBD1. V gave up 2 bases and J gave up 5 bases; unmatched junction bases: 12. The germline V gene encodes CDR1 KGHSH and CDR2 LQKENI. The CDR3 is made up of 17 amino acids. The CDR3, as DNA: TGTGCCAGCTCACCAGGCGGACAGGGGAGTTTAGGGACTGAAGCTTTCTTT. It yields the protein CASSPGGQGSLGTEAFF.

The chain combines TRBV11-1 with TRBJ2-7, with D tentatively TRBD1 (6 bases). The CDR3 loop spans 14 amino acids. Germline CDR1 SGHAT, CDR2 FQDESV (reference sequence). The V and J ends lost 5 bases and 6 bases respectively, with 17 bases between them. CDR3 loop: CASSNRLQGAEQYF. The CDR3 bases are TGTGCCAGCAGCAACAGATTACAGGGAGCCGAGCAGTACTTC. Based on the CDR3 plus reference TRBV11-1 and TRBJ2-7, the full variable domain is EAEVAQSPRYKITEKSQAVAFWCDPISGHATLYWYRQILGQGPELLVQFQDESVVDDSQLPKDRFSAERLKGVDSTLKIQPAELGDSAMYLCASSNRLQGAEQYFGPGTRLTVT.

The V gene is TRBV28, the J gene TRBJ2-7; TRBD2 is a possible D gene (7 bases). The germline CDR1 and CDR2 sequences are MDHEN and SYDVKM. The V gene lost 6 bases and the J gene lost 5 bases, with 17 bases spanning the gap. The CDR3 extends over 14 amino acids. The DNA of the CDR3 is TGTGCCAGCAGAGCTACTAGCGCAGGGGACGAGCAGTACTTC. Translating it yields CASRATSAGDEQYF.

This chain uses TRBV5-1 with TRBJ2-6, with D uncertain. This CDR3 has 15 residues. The germline V gene has CDR1 SGHRS and CDR2 YFSETQ. Deletions cut 2 bases from V and 0 bases from J, with 6 bases between. The CDR3 region has the DNA TGCGCCAGCAGCTTCACGAGCTCTGGGGCCAACGTCCTGACTTTC. It is translated as CASSFTSSGANVLTF.

The J gene is TRBJ1-1, the V gene TRBV28; 7 nucleotides align to TRBD1. J lost 12 bases, V lost 6 bases, and 10 bases had no gene match. Germline CDR1 is MDHEN and CDR2 is SYDVKM. This CDR3 region has 12 residues. The DNA for the CDR3 is TGTGCCAGCAGCTTCCGGGACAGAGACCCTTTCTTT. It encodes CASSFRDRDPFF.

The CDR3 is CASTQVGHRTEAFF. CDR3 in DNA: TGTGCCAGCACCCAGGTGGGTCACAGGACTGAAGCTTTCTTT. This chain connects TRBV28 to TRBJ1-1; D may be TRBD1 (5 bases). Deletions cut 7 bases from V and 5 bases from J, with 17 bases between. The germline CDR1 and CDR2 sequences are MDHEN and SYDVKM. This CDR3 has 14 amino acids.